This T cell receptor (beta chain) appears in the sequencing data of a study of OX40 agonist ivuxolimab in advanced cancers. For context, the study as a whole: Ivuxolimab, which targeted the costimulatory receptor OX40 (CD134), was an agonistic, fully human IgG2 monoclonal antibody. The point of sequencing TCRbeta in the periphery was to test whether ivuxolimab changed TCR sequence diversity and drove clonal T-cell expansion. A male proportion of about 79% and a mean age of approximately 62 years, ranging from about 23 to 79, were recorded for the dose-escalation cohort. The monotherapy dose-escalation portion (N of about 50 patients) of the phase I ivuxolimab trial is reported in the paper. Partial responses occurred in three dose-escalation patients: two with cutaneous melanoma and one with hepatocellular carcinoma. Of the 50 or so patients in dose escalation, about 20 had hepatocellular carcinoma, about 15 had melanoma, 9 had renal cell carcinoma and 9 had head and neck cancer. Patients were allowed to have had prior anti-PD-1, anti-PD-L1 or anti-CTLA-4 therapy, and around 43% of the dose-escalation patients had been treated with checkpoint inhibitors. Intravenous ivuxolimab was administered to patients every 2 weeks at six dose levels: 0.01, 0.1, 0.3, 1.5, 3 and 10 mg/kg. Findings and caveats that apply to the study as a whole: Partial responders in the 0.1-3.0 mg/kg groups had among the lowest normalized peripheral clonal expansion, especially among CD8+ T cells. The antigen specificity of the peripheral T cells that underwent clonal expansion was not determined. Low levels of normalized T-cell clonal expansion were also seen in some patients who did not respond. After ivuxolimab, expanded clones were on average more numerous among CD8+ T cells than among CD4+ T cells. At doses of 0.1 to 3.0 mg/kg, clonal expansion of both CD4+ and CD8+ blood T cells was observed from baseline to week 6.

To sequence the TCRbeta CDR3 region, genomic DNA was isolated from the sorted cells. TCRbeta CDR3 regions were sequenced using the immunoSEQ Assay. TCRdb took this table from immuneACCESS and kept in-frame rearrangements with V and J called. Such tables lack part of the clones; where checked against another copy, unresolved V genes explain under half of the gap, and the rest is unexplained. The sample profile shows about 14,000 clones; 80% of them were found once. The top ten constitute 15% to 20% of the sample. Patients with autoimmune disease history or receiving systemic immunosuppression were excluded from the trial. Peripheral blood for TCR sequencing was collected from all dose cohorts at baseline, on cycle 4 day 1, and on cycle 7 day 1. Samples came from an open-label, multicenter, first-in-human phase I dose-escalation trial of ivuxolimab. Adults with locally advanced or metastatic melanoma, renal cell carcinoma, hepatocellular carcinoma or head and neck squamous cell carcinoma were enrolled in the trial. Before TCR sequencing, CD4+ T cells and CD8+ T cells from peripheral blood were sorted into separate populations.

On this clone: It lacks a known antigen. Per-nucleotide qualities are absent, and no much larger clonotype sits a single base away.

The sequence came from an adult with an advanced solid tumor such as melanoma, head and neck, liver or kidney cancer. Sample: CD4+ or CD8+ T cells sorted from blood, taken in a trial of the OX40 agonist ivuxolimab.

The CDR3 sequence is CASSRKGLAGVDDEQYF. The nucleotide sequence is given as TGTGCCAGTAGCCGAAAAGGACTAGCGGGAGTTGACGACGAGCAGTACTTC. The chain joins TRBV19 to TRBJ2-7; 13 bases in between match TRBD2. The CDR3 sequence holds 17 residues, the cysteine and phenylalanine included. Only the CDR3 part of the read is kept: 51 bases, read in frame from the first base. According to the germline V gene (reference sequence), CDR1 reads LNHDA and CDR2 reads SQIVND. Trimming removed 6 bases from V and 5 bases from J; the gene matches leave 13 bases unexplained. With the portions outside the CDR3 filled from the reference TRBV19 and TRBJ2-7 genes, the complete variable region becomes DGGITQSPKYLFRKEGQNVTLSCEQNLNHDAMYWYRQDPGQGLRLIYYSQIVNDFQKGDIAEGYSVSREKKESFPLTVTSAQKNPTAFYLCASSRKGLAGVDDEQYFGPGTRLTVT.